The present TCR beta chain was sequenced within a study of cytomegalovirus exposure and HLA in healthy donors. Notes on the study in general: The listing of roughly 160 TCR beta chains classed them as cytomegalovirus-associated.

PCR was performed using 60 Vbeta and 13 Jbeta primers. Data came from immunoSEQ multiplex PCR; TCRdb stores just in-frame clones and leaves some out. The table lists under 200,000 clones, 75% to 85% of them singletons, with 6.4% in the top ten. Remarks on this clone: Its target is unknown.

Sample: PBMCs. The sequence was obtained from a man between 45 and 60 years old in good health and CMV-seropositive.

CDR3 amino acids: CASSNRQSYGYTF. Here the CDR3 DNA reads TGTGCCAGCAGCAACAGACAGAGCTATGGCTACACCTTC. V is TRBV7-8 and J is TRBJ1-2, with a possible D match to TRBD1 (5 bases). The CDR3 totals 13 residues. Trimming shortened V by 5 bases and J by 4 bases, and 11 bases separated the two germline ends. From germline, CDR1 is SGHVS and CDR2 FQNEAQ.